What follows are 10 T cell receptor beta chains derived from one specimen sequenced in a study of T-cell reconstitution after alpha-beta-depleted transplantation in children. Unique molecular identifiers were incorporated when the TCRbeta library was constructed. TCRdb reprocessed the PCR reads via MiXCR and lists one record per CDR3 protein. The sample holds about 610,000 distinct CDR3 sequences, about 10% seen once. Sample: PBMCs from the stem cell graft donor, taken from the stem cell graft. All receptors derive from a human donor who donated a stem cell graft to a child with acute myeloid leukemia.

The sample holds many counts of this clonotype. The rearrangement uses TRBV29-1 and TRBJ1-1; D not resolved. Between the trimmed V and J ends, which lost 8 bases and 10 bases, there was a span of 17 bases. CDR3 length equals 11 residues. Germline V gives CDR1 SQVTM, CDR2 ANQGSEA. CDR3 region: CSLNTGYGAFF. CDR3 sequence (DNA): TGCAGCCTCAATACGGGGTACGGAGCTTTCTTT.

This chain connects TRBV20-1 to TRBJ2-7; D may correspond to TRBD1 or TRBD2 (5 bases each). V gave up 8 bases and J gave up 5 bases, with 19 bases separating them. Germline V gives CDR1 DFQATT, CDR2 SNEGSKA (reference sequence). This CDR3 has 13 amino acids. DNA of the CDR3: TGCAGTCCCTCGCAGGGAGAAGGGCACGAGCAGTACTTC. The encoded protein is CSPSQGEGHEQYF.

This clonotype was found many times. V and J are TRBV20-1 and TRBJ2-7; TRBD1 agrees at 8 bases. The CDR3 totals 15 residues. Looked up from germline, CDR1 is DFQATT and CDR2 is SNEGSKA (reference sequence). The ends lost 0 bases at V and 3 bases at J; junction bases unmatched: 7. The CDR3 DNA sequence: TGCAGTGCTAGAGACACCGGGACAGGTTTCTACGAGCAGTACTTC. Its protein product is CSARDTGTGFYEQYF.

Many counts were recorded for this clonotype. The V call is TRBV15, the J call TRBJ2-7, with 7 bases identical to TRBD2. This CDR3 contains 16 residues. Per germline, CDR1 LNHNV and CDR2 YYDKDF (reference sequence). Trimming took 1 base from V and 2 from J; bases not matched to a gene: 8. CDR3 protein: CATSRGSEGGTYEQYF. The CDR3 DNA follows: TGTGCCACCAGCAGAGGAAGTGAGGGAGGGACCTACGAGCAGTACTTC.

In its sample, this clonotype was seen a few times. In nucleotides, the CDR3 is TGTGCCAGCAGCCCAACTAGCGGGAGGACCAGCCAGATTAATGAGCAGTTCTTC. As protein: CASSPTSGRTSQINEQFF. The rearrangement uses TRBV11-1 and TRBJ2-1, with 12 bases that match TRBD2. This CDR3 has 18 amino acids. Germline lookup yields CDR1 SGHAT and CDR2 FQDESV (reference sequence). V lost 5 bases, J lost 7 bases, and 15 bases stayed unmatched.

This clonotype was detected many times. This chain joins TRBV20-1 and TRBJ1-5; TRBD1 matches at 8 bases. The V gene's germline CDR1 is DFQATT and CDR2 SNEGSKA (reference sequence). Trimming cost V 3 bases and J 5 bases; bases outside gene matches: 6. The CDR3 contains 14 residues. The CDR3 reads CSASSGGKDQPQHF. The DNA of the CDR3 is TGCAGTGCTAGCTCAGGGGGCAAGGATCAGCCCCAGCATTTT.

In this sample, this clonotype turned up many times. V gene TRBV10-3 combines with J gene TRBJ1-1; D is perhaps TRBD1 (5 bases). V gave up 3 bases and J gave up 6 bases, with 20 bases separating them. The CDR3 length is 16 residues. Germline V gene lookup returns CDR1 ENHRY and CDR2 SYGVKD. CDR3 DNA: TGTGCCATCAGTGATCCTGCCCGACGGGGCGGGTCTGAAGCTTTCTTT. Translating it yields CAISDPARRGGSEAFF.

The table lists this clonotype with a few counts. The rearrangement uses TRBV14 and TRBJ1-1, with 10 bases identical to TRBD1. The CDR3 covers 18 residues. Per the germline V gene, CDR1 is SGHDN and CDR2 is FVKESK. The V gene end was trimmed by 0 bases and the J gene end by 1 base; junction bases not matched to a gene: 8. The CDR3 is CASSQETWDRGRNTEAFF. As DNA, the CDR3 is TGTGCCAGCAGCCAAGAGACCTGGGACAGGGGAAGGAACACTGAAGCTTTCTTT.

The chain couples TRBV20-1 to TRBJ2-1; TRBD2 matches 14 bases. The length of the CDR3 is 15 residues. V trimming: 6 bases; J trimming: 9 bases; junction bases outside the gene matches: 10. In germline, CDR1 is DFQATT, CDR2 SNEGSKA (reference sequence). CDR3 sequence: CSASETSGRGSEQFF. CDR3 sequence (DNA): TGCAGTGCGTCAGAGACTAGCGGGAGGGGGAGTGAGCAGTTCTTC.

This clonotype was seen at least ten times. The chain has TRBV9 and TRBJ2-7; TRBD1 is a possible D gene (5 bases). The CDR3 runs 14 residues. The germline V gene encodes CDR1 SGDLS and CDR2 YYNGEE. Trimming left V 4 bases short and J 2 bases short, with 13 bases between. The CDR3 sequence: CASSPQGNTYEQYF. CDR3 bases: TGTGCCAGCAGCCCGCAGGGTAACACCTACGAGCAGTACTTC.